The 25 T cell receptor beta chains given below trace back to one sample, sequenced in a study of blood T cell repertoires in COVID-19. Assay: immunoSEQ multiplex PCR; the TCRdb copy retains only in-frame clones and omits some. In the table there are about 58,000 clones, about 85% of which are singletons. The sample was peripheral blood. These receptors all stem from a man aged 35 to 55 with active COVID-19.

The chain combines TRBV6-5 with TRBJ2-2, with 7 bases aligning to TRBD2. The J segment lost 2 bases and the V segment lost 4 bases, leaving 4 bases of the junction unmatched. CDR3 length: 15 residues. The germline V gene encodes CDR1 MNHEY and CDR2 SVGAGI. The CDR3, as DNA: TGTGCCAGCAGTTCCCGCGGGGGAAACACCGGGGAGCTGTTTTTT. It specifies CASSSRGGNTGELFF.

In this sample, this clone turned up once. The rearrangement links TRBV28 to TRBJ2-7, with 7 bases fitting TRBD2. V lost 2 bases and J lost 2; bases outside the gene matches: 6. CDR1 and CDR2 from the germline V gene are MDHEN and SYDVKM. The CDR3 sequence is 15 residues long. CDR3 in DNA: TGTGCCAGCAGTTTACCTCTAGCGGCCGCCTACGAGCAGTACTTC. It specifies CASSLPLAAAYEQYF.

The rearrangement uses TRBV28 and TRBJ1-1, with 7 positions matching TRBD1. With V trimmed by 2 bases and J by 4 bases, 7 bases remained unmatched. The germline V gene has CDR1 MDHEN and CDR2 SYDVKM. The CDR3 sequence is 15 residues long. Here the CDR3 reads CASSLMYRGSTEAFF. The CDR3 nucleotides read TGTGCCAGCAGTTTAATGTACAGGGGATCCACTGAAGCTTTCTTT.

This chain uses TRBV14 with TRBJ2-1; 7 nucleotides match TRBD2. The CDR3 is 15 amino acids. J was trimmed by 10 bases and V by 5 bases; bases with no gene match: 14. Germline CDR1 reads SGHDN; CDR2 reads FVKESK. CDR3 sequence (DNA): TGTGCCAGCAGCGGGACTATTGCCAAAGTCGCGGAGCAGTTCTTC. Residues: CASSGTIAKVAEQFF. Supplemented by reference TRBV14 and TRBJ2-1, the full variable domain reads EAGVTQFPSHSVIEKGQTVTLRCDPISGHDNLYWYRRVMGKEIKFLLHFVKESKQDESGMPNNRFLAERTGGTYSTLKVQPAELEDSGVYFCASSGTIAKVAEQFFGPGTRLTVL.

The V gene is TRBV6-1, the J gene TRBJ1-6; unclear D gene. The V and J ends lost 0 bases and 2 bases respectively, with 8 bases between them. Germline V gives CDR1 MNHNS, CDR2 SASEGT. The CDR3 is 16 residues long. CDR3 amino acids: CASSEARGAYNSPLHF. In nucleotides, the CDR3 is TGTGCCAGCAGTGAAGCGCGGGGAGCCTATAATTCACCCCTCCACTTT.

The chain uses TRBV18 and TRBJ2-5, with TRBD1 matching 8 bases. V lost 2 bases and J lost 3; bases outside the gene matches: 2. The CDR3 has 14 amino acids. The germline CDR1 and CDR2 sequences are KGHSH and LQKENI. The CDR3 here is CASSPGQGEETQYF. In DNA form, the CDR3 reads TGTGCCAGCTCACCAGGACAGGGAGAAGAGACCCAGTACTTC.

The V and J genes are TRBV3-1 (or the pseudogene TRBV3-2) and TRBJ1-3; possible D gene TRBD1, 5 bases. V lost 3 bases to trimming and J lost 3 bases, with 9 bases between them. CDR1 and CDR2 from the germline V gene are LGHDT and YNNKEL (reference sequence). This CDR3 spans 14 amino acids. The CDR3 nucleotides read TGTGCCAGCAGCCACGGGACTGGTGGAAACACCATATATTTT. It specifies CASSHGTGGNTIYF.

This rearrangement joins TRBV5-4 to TRBJ2-7, with 9 bases lining up with TRBD1. Germline-derived CDR1 and CDR2 are SGHNT and YYREEE (reference sequence). This CDR3 region has 16 residues. V lost 2 bases and J lost 4; bases outside the gene matches: 10. CDR3 region: CASSLLQGATRYEQYF. CDR3 sequence (DNA): TGTGCCAGCAGCTTACTACAGGGGGCCACCCGGTACGAGCAGTACTTC.

The V call is TRBV19, the J call TRBJ1-3; D not resolved. V shed 3 bases and J shed 0 bases, with 12 bases lying between them. CDR3 size: 16 residues. Germline CDR1 LNHDA, CDR2 SQIVND (reference sequence). The CDR3 protein is CASSISGTSSGNTIYF. The CDR3 region has the DNA TGTGCCAGTAGTATCTCGGGAACCAGCTCTGGAAACACCATATATTTT.

This chain links TRBV9 with TRBJ1-5; D unresolved. The CDR3 extends over 11 amino acids. Trimming took 3 bases from V and 4 from J, leaving 2 bases between them. Per the germline V gene, CDR1 is SGDLS and CDR2 is YYNGEE. The CDR3 spells CASSANQPQHF. The CDR3 region has the DNA TGTGCCAGCAGCGCTAATCAGCCCCAGCATTTT.

The J gene is TRBJ2-1, the V gene TRBV15; 14 bases are a match to TRBD2. The germline V gene has CDR1 LNHNV and CDR2 YYDKDF (reference sequence). This CDR3 spans 17 amino acids. The V gene end was trimmed by 0 bases and the J gene end by 5 bases; junction bases not matched to a gene: 3. The CDR3 coding sequence is TGTGCCACCAGCAGAGATGAGGGACTAGCGGGGGACAATGAGCAGTTCTTC. Its protein is CATSRDEGLAGDNEQFF.

V usage is TRBV28 and J usage is TRBJ1-2, with 7 nucleotides matching TRBD1. Germline V gene data show CDR1 as MDHEN and CDR2 as SYDVKM. The length of the CDR3 is 17 residues. The trim removed 8 bases at V and 4 bases at J, leaving 19 bases unmatched. Here the CDR3 reads CASGSLTGALGSYGYTF. In DNA, the CDR3 is TGTGCCAGCGGGTCCTTAACAGGGGCTTTAGGTAGCTATGGCTACACCTTC.

V and J are TRBV7-3 and TRBJ1-2; D not certain. This CDR3 comprises 15 residues. Per the germline V gene, CDR1 is SGHTA and CDR2 is FQGTGA. The V and J ends lost 0 bases and 0 bases respectively, with 8 bases between them. The CDR3 spells CASSLTAATNYGYTF. The CDR3 DNA sequence: TGTGCCAGCAGCTTAACGGCGGCTACTAACTATGGCTACACCTTC. The variable domain in full, with the rest retrieved from reference TRBV7-3 and TRBJ1-2, is GAGVSQTPSNKVTEKGKYVELRCDPISGHTALYWYRQSLGQGPEFLIYFQGTGAADDSGLPNDRFFAVRPEGSVSTLKIQRTERGDSAVYLCASSLTAATNYGYTFGSGTRLTVV.

The chain joins TRBV24-1 to TRBJ1-2; TRBD1 aligns across 8 bases. Germline V CDR1 and CDR2: KGHDR, SFDVKD. V lost 3 bases, J lost 5 bases, and 10 bases stayed unmatched. The CDR3 is 16 amino acids. The DNA for the CDR3 is TGTGCCACCAGTGATCCGCGACAGGGGCAGGGGTATGGCTACACCTTC. It specifies CATSDPRQGQGYGYTF.

The chain uses TRBV30 and TRBJ2-7; D is perhaps TRBD1 (6 bases). V was trimmed by 4 bases and J by 1 base, leaving 11 bases between them. Germline V CDR1 and CDR2: GTSNPN, SVGIG (reference sequence). The CDR3 has 13 amino acids. In DNA form, the CDR3 reads TGTGCCTGGACGGGGACACCTTCCTACGAGCAGTACTTC. Translation: CAWTGTPSYEQYF.

This clone has just a few counts. The gene calls are TRBV6-5 and TRBJ2-1; 7 bases are a match to TRBD2. CDR1 is MNHEY, CDR2 SVGAGI, per germline. The CDR3 covers 12 residues. The trim removed 5 bases at V and 9 bases at J, leaving 4 bases unmatched. The CDR3 sequence: CASSLIAGEQFF. The CDR3 nucleotides are TGTGCCAGCAGTCTGATAGCGGGTGAGCAGTTCTTC.

This sequence joins TRBV14 and TRBJ1-4; a possible D gene is TRBD1 (6 bases). Looked up from germline, CDR1 is SGHDN and CDR2 is FVKESK. The CDR3 is 16 residues long. Trimming stripped 0 bases from V and 7 bases from J, with 15 bases between. In nucleotides, the CDR3 is TGTGCCAGCAGCCAAGATATTACGGGACATGGTGAAAAACTGTTTTTT. Protein product: CASSQDITGHGEKLFF.

V is TRBV15 and J is TRBJ2-3; the D is unclear. From germline, CDR1 is LNHNV and CDR2 YYDKDF (reference sequence). The CDR3 runs to 15 residues. V lost 0 bases, J lost 5 bases, and 12 bases lay in between. This CDR3 reads CATSRDPRPEDTQYF. The DNA for the CDR3 is TGTGCCACCAGCAGAGATCCCAGGCCGGAAGATACGCAGTATTTT.

The V call is TRBV7-9, the J call TRBJ1-4; 7 bases match TRBD1. Trimming removed 1 base from V and 5 bases from J; junction bases left unmatched: 4. The CDR3 spans 15 residues. Germline CDR1 SEHNR, CDR2 FQNEAQ (reference sequence). CDR3: CASSLGTGTNEKLFF. Written as DNA, the CDR3 is TGTGCCAGCAGCTTAGGGACAGGAACCAATGAAAAACTGTTTTTT. Complete variable domain (other parts from reference TRBV7-9 and TRBJ1-4): DTGVSQNPRHKITKRGQNVTFRCDPISEHNRLYWYRQTLGQGPEFLTYFQNEAQLEKSRLLSDRFSAERPKGSFSTLEIQRTEQGDSAMYLCASSLGTGTNEKLFFGSGTQLSVL.

The genes are TRBV3-1 (or the pseudogene TRBV3-2) and TRBJ2-1, with D unresolved. The CDR3 has 15 residues. Germline CDR1 is LGHDT and CDR2 is YNNKEL (reference sequence). V was clipped by 0 bases and J by 4 bases, with 10 bases between them. CDR3 sequence: CASSQDVAAYNEQFF. CDR3 bases: TGTGCCAGCAGCCAAGACGTGGCGGCGTACAATGAGCAGTTCTTC.

V usage is TRBV18 and J usage is TRBJ1-2; D perhaps matches TRBD1 (6 bases). Between the trimmed V and J ends, which lost 4 bases and 5 bases, there was a span of 17 bases. The germline V gene has CDR1 KGHSH and CDR2 LQKENI. The CDR3 is 15 residues long. CDR3 protein: CASSLAQGGWYGYTF. CDR3 nucleotides: TGTGCCAGCTCACTCGCACAGGGCGGATGGTATGGCTACACCTTC.

This chain links TRBV7-6 with TRBJ2-7, with a possible D match to TRBD2 (6 bases). V was trimmed by 4 bases and J by 3 bases, leaving 19 bases between them. The CDR3 loop spans 16 amino acids. Germline V gene sequence: CDR1 SGHVS, CDR2 FNYEAQ. For the CDR3, the DNA is TGTGCCAGCAGCTCGCGTGGAGGGGCGGTATACTACGAGCAGTACTTC. It yields the protein CASSSRGGAVYYEQYF. The whole variable domain, remainder taken from reference TRBV7-6 and TRBJ2-7, is GAGVSQSPRYKVTKRGQDVALRCDPISGHVSLYWYRQALGQGPEFLTYFNYEAQQDKSGLPNDRFSAERPEGSISTLTIQRTEQRDSAMYRCASSSRGGAVYYEQYFGPGTRLTVT.

The rearrangement links TRBV6-5 to TRBJ1-1; D is uncertain. The CDR3 is 12 amino acids. Germline values: CDR1 MNHEY, CDR2 SVGAGI. V gave up 7 bases and J gave up 7 bases, with 13 bases separating them. The CDR3 is CASIGGNREAFF. CDR3 DNA: TGTGCCAGCATAGGAGGGAACCGTGAAGCTTTCTTT.

This chain uses TRBV10-2 with TRBJ2-1; 9 bases line up with TRBD1. V lost 6 bases to trimming and J lost 3 bases; unmatched junction nucleotides: 0. Per the germline V gene, CDR1 is WSHSY and CDR2 is SAAADI. There are 13 residues in the CDR3. CDR3 protein: CASRDRGYNEQFF. CDR3 sequence (DNA): TGCGCCAGCAGGGACAGGGGCTACAATGAGCAGTTCTTC.

This clone occurred once. The V and J genes are TRBV27 and TRBJ1-1; TRBD1 is a possible D gene (5 bases). The germline gives CDR1 MNHEY, CDR2 SMNVEV (reference sequence). This CDR3 is 13 amino acids long. V lost 5 bases, J lost 5 bases, and 12 bases lay in between. The CDR3 DNA reads TGTGCCAGCAGTCCGACAGCGGGGACTGAAGCTTTCTTT. Translated: CASSPTAGTEAFF.